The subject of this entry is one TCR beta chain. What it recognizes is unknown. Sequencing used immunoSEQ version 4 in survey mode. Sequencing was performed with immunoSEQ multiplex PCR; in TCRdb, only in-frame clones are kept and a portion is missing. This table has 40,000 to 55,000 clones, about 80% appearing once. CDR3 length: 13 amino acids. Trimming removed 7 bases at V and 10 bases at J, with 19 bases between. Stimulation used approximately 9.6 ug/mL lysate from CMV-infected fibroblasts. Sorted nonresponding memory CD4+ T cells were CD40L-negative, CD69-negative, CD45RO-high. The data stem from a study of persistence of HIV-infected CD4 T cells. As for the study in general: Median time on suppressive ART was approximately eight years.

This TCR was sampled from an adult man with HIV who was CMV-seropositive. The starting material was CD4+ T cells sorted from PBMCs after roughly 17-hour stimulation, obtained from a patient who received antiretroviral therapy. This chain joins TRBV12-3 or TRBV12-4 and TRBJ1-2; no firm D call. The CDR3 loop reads CASTFGWEGPYTF. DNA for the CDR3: TGTGCCAGCACCTTCGGATGGGAAGGGCCCTACACCTTC.